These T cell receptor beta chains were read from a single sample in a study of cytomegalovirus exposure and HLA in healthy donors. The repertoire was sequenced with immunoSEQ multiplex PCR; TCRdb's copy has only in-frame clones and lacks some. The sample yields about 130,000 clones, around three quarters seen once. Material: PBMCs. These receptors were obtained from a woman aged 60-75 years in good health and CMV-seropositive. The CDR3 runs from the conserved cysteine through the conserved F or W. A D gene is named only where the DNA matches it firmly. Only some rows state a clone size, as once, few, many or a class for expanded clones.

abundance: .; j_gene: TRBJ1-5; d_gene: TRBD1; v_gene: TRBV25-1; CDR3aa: CASSRGTGSNQPQHF; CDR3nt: TGTGCCAGCAGTCGGGGGACAGGCAGCAATCAGCCCCAGCATTTT
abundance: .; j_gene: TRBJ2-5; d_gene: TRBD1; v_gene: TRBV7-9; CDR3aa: CASSLSRTGRETQYF; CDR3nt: TGTGCCAGCAGCTTATCTCGGACAGGGCGGGAGACCCAGTACTTC
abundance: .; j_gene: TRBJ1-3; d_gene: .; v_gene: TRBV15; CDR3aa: CATSLGNTIYF; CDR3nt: TGTGCCACCTCTCTTGGAAACACCATATATTTT
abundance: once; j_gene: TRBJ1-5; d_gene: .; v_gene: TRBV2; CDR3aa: CASSVTTGQPQHF; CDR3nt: TGTGCCAGCAGTGTGACGACGGGGCAGCCCCAGCATTTT
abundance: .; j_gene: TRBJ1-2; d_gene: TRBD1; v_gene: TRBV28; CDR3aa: CASRKTGQNYGYTF; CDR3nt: TGTGCCAGCAGAAAGACAGGGCAGAACTATGGCTACACCTTC
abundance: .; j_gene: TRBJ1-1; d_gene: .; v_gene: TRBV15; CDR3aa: CATSRAGGGNTEAFF; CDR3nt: TGTGCCACCAGCAGAGCGGGTGGAGGGAACACTGAAGCTTTCTTT
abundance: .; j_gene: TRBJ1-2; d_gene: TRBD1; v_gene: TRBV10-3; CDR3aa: CAIRGTGRALDGYTF; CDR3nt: TGTGCCATCAGGGGGACAGGGAGGGCCCTCGACGGCTACACCTTC
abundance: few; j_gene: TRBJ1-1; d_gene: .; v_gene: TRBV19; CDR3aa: CASSAPSSYTEAFF; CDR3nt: TGTGCCAGTAGTGCCCCTTCCAGTTACACTGAAGCTTTCTTT
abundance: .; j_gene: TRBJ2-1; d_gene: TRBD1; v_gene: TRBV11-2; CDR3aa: CASSSRQGGSYNEQFF; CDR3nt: TGTGCCAGCAGCAGCAGACAGGGCGGTTCCTACAATGAGCAGTTCTTC
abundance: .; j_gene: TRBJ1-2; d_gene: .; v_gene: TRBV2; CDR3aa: CASSSIGHANYGYTF; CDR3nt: TGTGCCAGCAGTAGTATCGGACACGCTAACTATGGCTACACCTTC
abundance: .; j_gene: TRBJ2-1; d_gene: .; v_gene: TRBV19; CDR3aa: CASSIATGGTYNEQFF; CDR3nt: TGTGCCAGTAGTATCGCGACAGGCGGAACCTACAATGAGCAGTTCTTC
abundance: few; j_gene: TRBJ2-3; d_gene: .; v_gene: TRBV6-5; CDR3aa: CASTVPSTDTQYF; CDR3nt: TGTGCCAGCACGGTTCCTAGCACAGATACGCAGTATTTT
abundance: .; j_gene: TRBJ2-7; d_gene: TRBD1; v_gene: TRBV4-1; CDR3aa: CASSQEPGTGGEQYF; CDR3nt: TGCGCCAGCAGCCAAGAACCCGGGACAGGGGGCGAGCAGTACTTC
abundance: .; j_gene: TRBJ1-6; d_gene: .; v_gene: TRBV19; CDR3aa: CASSMPGIYNSPLHF; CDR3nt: TGTGCCAGTAGTATGCCGGGAATTTATAATTCACCCCTCCACTTT
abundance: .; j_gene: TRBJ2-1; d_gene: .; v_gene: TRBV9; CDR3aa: CASSVEAGAKGEQFF; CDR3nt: TGTGCCAGCAGCGTAGAGGCGGGGGCCAAGGGGGAGCAGTTCTTC
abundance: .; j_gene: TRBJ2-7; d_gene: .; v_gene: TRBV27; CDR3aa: CASRQGPYEQYF; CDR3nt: TGTGCCAGCAGACAGGGTCCCTACGAGCAGTACTTC
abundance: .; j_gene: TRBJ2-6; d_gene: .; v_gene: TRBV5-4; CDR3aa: CASSFLIRGYPSGANVLTF; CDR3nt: TGTGCCAGCAGCTTTCTAATCCGGGGATACCCCTCTGGGGCCAACGTCCTGACTTTC
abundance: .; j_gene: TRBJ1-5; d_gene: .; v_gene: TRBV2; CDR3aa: CAGSGDSNQPQHF; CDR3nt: TGTGCCGGATCAGGGGATAGCAATCAGCCCCAGCATTTT
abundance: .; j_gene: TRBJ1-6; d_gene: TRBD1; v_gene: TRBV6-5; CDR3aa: CASSYSGTDSPLHF; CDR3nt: TGTGCCAGCAGTTACTCTGGGACAGATTCACCCCTCCACTTT
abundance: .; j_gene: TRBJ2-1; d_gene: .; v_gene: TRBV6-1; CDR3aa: CASSLTGTPKNEQFF; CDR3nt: TGTGCCAGCAGTCTAACCGGGACACCTAAAAATGAGCAGTTCTTC
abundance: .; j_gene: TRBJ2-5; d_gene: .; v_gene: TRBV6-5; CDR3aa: CASSYSRQLGQETQYF; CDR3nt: TGTGCCAGCAGTTACTCCCGACAGCTGGGGCAAGAGACCCAGTACTTC
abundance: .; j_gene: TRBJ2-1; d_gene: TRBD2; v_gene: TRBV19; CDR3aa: CASSTLPSGGTLYNEQFF; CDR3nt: TGTGCCAGTAGTACCCTCCCTAGCGGGGGGACCCTCTACAATGAGCAGTTCTTC
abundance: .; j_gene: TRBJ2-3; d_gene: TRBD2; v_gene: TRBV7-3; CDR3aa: CATAPGLGSTDTQYF; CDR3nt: TGTGCCACCGCCCCCGGACTAGGCTCCACAGATACGCAGTATTTT
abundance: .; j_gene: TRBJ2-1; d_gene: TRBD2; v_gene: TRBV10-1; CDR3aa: CASSESSGGTYNEQFF; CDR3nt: TGCGCCAGCAGTGAATCCAGCGGGGGGACGTACAATGAGCAGTTCTTC